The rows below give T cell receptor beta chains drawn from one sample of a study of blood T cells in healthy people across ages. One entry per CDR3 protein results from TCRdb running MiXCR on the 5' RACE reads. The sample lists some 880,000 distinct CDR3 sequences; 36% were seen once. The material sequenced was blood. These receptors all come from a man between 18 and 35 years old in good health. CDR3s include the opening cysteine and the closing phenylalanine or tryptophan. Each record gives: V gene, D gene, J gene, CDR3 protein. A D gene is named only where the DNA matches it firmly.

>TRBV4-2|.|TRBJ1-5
CASSQEDTNQPQHF
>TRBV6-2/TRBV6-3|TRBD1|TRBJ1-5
CASRRGQGGNQPQHF
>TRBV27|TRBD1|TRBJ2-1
CASSFQGQGRDEQFF
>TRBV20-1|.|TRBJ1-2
CSARLGTYYGYTF
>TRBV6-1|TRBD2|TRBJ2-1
CASSEEAGGPDEQFF
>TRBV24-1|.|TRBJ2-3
CATSDPIAGFFGADTQYF
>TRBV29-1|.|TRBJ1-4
CSVEQGVREKLFF
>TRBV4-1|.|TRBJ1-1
CASSQGAGVTEAFF
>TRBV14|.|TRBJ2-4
CASSQGGWAVAKNIQYF
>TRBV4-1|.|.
CASSQAGSEETQYF
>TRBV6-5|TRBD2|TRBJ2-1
CASSYPRTSGGGNEQFF
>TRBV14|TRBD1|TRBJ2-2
CASRATTGGAGTGELFF
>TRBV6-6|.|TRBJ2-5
CASSGTNAETQYF
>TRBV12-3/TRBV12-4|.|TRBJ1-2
CASSLGPPRDYGYTF
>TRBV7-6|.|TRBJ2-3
CASSNLNTDTQYF
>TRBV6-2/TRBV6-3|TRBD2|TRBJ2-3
CASSPFRGGRSTDTQYF